This T cell receptor beta chain was found in a study of a mutant IDH1 vaccine in newly diagnosed glioma (dated by TCRdb to 2020 to 2022). Notes on the research overall: Vaccination began 4-6 weeks after radiotherapy alone, or alongside temozolomide cycles in the chemotherapy-containing groups. Longitudinal TCRB deep sequencing was performed for about two dozen treated patients wherever samples were available for exploratory analyses. Six visits were used for peripheral blood collection: V03 (baseline), V05, V07, V10, V12 and V13. Prior to enrollment, patients had been given standard therapy consisting of radiotherapy alone, temozolomide alone, or radiochemotherapy with temozolomide, with the combination given to most patients. The week-35 safety follow-up was designated visit V12, and the week-47 end of study was designated visit V13. Of the roughly 30 treated patients, roughly 60% were male and approximately 38% were female, and a mean age of roughly 40 years was recorded. Study-wide conclusions, independent of this receptor: Across multiple MHC alleles, vaccine-induced immune responses were seen in approximately 93% of patients. According to the authors, sample limitations meant that analyses of patient blood samples could not be reproduced. PBMC samples for TCRB deep sequencing were selected based on availability. No apparent relationship was observed between pseudoprogression and alterations in the top peripheral T cell clonotypes detected by TCRB sequencing.

Relative to germline, V is 5 bases shorter and J is 8 bases shorter, with 13 bases between their ends. The CDR3 runs 13 residues from the cysteine to the phenylalanine. Left in the record is the CDR3 DNA by itself, 39 bases read in frame from the first base. CDR1 and CDR2 (SGHTA, FQGNSA) derive from the germline V gene. The time point tag for this specimen amounts to: week 35, safety follow-up. Each vaccine dose was 300 ug of a 20-mer mutant IDH1 peptide in Montanide, given subcutaneously with topical imiquimod. Patients received eight vaccinations in weeks 1, 3, 5, 7, 11, 15, 19 and 23, corresponding to visits V03 through V10. Donors had newly diagnosed WHO grade 3 or 4 IDH1-mutant astrocytomas with loss of nuclear ATRX. The samples were drawn from NOA16, a multicentre, single-arm, open-label phase I trial in Germany that tested a mutant IDH1 peptide vaccine in humans for the first time. Genomic DNA for TCRB sequencing was isolated from EDTA blood with the DNeasy Blood and Tissue Kit.

To note about this clone: Its antigen is unknown. Per-base qualities were not stored, and no clone one base away is much larger.

Libraries came from the immunoSEQ multiplex PCR assay. Rearranged TCR beta chain sequences were amplified using the hsTCRB Kit according to the manufacturer's protocol. An Illumina MiSeq was used to sequence the TCRB libraries. On the study's bioinformatics: The proprietary platform of the kit vendor was used for demultiplexing, trimming and gene mapping. In TCRdb, the immuneACCESS table is reduced to in-frame sequences with V and J assigned. These tables do not hold every clone; where another copy was compared, an unresolved V gene accounts for under half, and the others remain unexplained. V, J and clone size derive from that table, while D and trimming were established from the DNA sequence. In all, the sample holds fewer than 35,000 clones, and roughly 78% of those were seen once. Together, the top ten hold around 11% of the sample.

The chain uses TRBV7-2 and TRBJ2-1; the best D guess is TRBD2, with 6 bases matching. This TCR came from a woman aged 40 to 50 with glioma. Source: PBMCs, taken from a glioma patient whose treatment included an IDH1 peptide vaccine. The CDR3 reads as follows: CASSPRRRDEQFF. The DNA sequence reads TGTGCCAGCAGCCCCCGGCGGAGGGATGAGCAGTTCTTC.